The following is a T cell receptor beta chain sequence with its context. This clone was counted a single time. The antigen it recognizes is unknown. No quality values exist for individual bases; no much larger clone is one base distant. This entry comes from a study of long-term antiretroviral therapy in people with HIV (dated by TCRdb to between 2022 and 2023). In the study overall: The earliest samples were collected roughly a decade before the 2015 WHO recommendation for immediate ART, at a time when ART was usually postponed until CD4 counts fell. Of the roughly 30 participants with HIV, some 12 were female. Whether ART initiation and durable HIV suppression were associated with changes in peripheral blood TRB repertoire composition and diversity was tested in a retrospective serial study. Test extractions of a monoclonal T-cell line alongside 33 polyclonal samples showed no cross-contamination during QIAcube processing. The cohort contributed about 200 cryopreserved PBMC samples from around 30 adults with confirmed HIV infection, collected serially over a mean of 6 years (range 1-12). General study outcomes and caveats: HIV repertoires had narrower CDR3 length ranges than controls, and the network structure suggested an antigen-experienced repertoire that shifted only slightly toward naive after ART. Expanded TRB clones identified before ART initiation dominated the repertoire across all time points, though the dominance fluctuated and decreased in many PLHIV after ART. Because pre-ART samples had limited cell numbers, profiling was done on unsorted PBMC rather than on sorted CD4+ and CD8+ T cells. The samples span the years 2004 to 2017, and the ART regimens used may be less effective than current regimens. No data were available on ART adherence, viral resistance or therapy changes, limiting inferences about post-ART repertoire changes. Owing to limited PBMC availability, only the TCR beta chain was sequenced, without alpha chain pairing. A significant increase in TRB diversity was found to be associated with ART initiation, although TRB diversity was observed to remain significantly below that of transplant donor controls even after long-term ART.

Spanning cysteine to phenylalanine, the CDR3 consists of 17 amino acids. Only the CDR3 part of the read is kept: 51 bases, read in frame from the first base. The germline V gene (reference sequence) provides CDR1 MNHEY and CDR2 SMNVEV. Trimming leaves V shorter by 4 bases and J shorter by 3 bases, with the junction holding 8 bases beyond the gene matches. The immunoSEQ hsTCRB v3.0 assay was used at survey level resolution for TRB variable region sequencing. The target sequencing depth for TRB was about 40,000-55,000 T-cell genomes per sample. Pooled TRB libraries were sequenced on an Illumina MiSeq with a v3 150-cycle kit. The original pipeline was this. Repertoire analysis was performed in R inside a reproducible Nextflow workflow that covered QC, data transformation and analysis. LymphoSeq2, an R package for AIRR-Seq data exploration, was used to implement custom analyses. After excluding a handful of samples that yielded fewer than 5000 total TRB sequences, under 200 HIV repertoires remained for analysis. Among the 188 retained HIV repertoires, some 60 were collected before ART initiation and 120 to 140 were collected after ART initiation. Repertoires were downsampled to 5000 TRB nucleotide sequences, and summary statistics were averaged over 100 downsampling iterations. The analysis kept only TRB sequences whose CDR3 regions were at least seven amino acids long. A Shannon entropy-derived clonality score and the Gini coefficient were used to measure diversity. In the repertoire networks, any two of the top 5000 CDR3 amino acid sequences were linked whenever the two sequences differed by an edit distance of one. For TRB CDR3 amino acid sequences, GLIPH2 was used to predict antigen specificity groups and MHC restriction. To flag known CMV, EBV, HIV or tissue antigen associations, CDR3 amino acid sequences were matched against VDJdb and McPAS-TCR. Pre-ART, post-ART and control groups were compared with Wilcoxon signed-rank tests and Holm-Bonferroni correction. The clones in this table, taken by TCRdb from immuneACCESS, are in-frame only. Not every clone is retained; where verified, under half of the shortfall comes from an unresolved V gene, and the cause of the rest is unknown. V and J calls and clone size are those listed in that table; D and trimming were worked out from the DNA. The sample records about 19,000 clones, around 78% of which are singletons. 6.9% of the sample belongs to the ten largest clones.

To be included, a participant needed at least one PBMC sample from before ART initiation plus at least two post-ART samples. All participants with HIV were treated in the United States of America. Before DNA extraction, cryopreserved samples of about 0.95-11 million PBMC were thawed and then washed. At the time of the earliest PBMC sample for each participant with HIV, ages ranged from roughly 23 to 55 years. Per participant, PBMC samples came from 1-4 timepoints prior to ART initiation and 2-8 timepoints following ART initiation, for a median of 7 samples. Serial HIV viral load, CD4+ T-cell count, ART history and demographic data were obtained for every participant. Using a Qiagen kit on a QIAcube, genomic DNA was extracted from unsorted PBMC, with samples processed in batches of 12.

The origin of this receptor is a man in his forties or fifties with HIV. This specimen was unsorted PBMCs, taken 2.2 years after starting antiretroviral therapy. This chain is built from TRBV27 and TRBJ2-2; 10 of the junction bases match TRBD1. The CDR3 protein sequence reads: CASSSPLGTGDTGELFF. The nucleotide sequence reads TGTGCCAGCAGTTCTCCATTAGGGACAGGGGACACCGGGGAGCTGTTTTTT.